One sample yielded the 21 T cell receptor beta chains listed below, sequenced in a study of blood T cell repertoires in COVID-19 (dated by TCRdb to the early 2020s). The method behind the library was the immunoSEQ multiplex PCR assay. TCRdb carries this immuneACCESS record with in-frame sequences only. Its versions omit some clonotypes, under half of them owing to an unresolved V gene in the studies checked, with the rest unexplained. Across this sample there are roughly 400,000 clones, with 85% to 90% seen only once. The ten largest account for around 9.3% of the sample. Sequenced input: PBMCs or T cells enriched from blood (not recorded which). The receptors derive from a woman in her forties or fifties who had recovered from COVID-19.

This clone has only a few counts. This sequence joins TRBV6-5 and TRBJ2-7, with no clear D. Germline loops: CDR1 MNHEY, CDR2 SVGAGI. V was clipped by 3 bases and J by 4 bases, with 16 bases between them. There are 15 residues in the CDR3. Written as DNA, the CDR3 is TGTGCCAGCAGTTATGACTCGGTTGGCTCATACGAGCAGTACTTC. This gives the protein CASSYDSVGSYEQYF.

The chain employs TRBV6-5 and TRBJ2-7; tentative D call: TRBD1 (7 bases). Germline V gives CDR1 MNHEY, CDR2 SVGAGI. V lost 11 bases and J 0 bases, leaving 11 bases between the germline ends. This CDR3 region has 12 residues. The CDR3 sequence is CAAGQTSYEQYF. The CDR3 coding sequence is TGTGCCGCGGGACAGACCTCCTACGAGCAGTACTTC.

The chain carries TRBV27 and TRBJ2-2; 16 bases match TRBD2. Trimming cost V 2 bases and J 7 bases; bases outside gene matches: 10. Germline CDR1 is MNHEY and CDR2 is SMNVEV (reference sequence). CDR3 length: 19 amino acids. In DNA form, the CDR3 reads TGTGCCAGCAGTTTAAATTCGGGACTAGCGGGGGGGCCATTCGGGGAGCTGTTTTTT. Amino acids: CASSLNSGLAGGPFGELFF.

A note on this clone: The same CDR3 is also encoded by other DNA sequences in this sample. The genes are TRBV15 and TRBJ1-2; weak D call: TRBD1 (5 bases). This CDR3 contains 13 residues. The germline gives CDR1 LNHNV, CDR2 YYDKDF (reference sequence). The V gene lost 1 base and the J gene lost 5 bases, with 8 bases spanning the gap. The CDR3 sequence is CATSRGGGYGYTF. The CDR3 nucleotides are TGTGCCACCAGCAGAGGGGGGGGGTATGGCTACACCTTC.

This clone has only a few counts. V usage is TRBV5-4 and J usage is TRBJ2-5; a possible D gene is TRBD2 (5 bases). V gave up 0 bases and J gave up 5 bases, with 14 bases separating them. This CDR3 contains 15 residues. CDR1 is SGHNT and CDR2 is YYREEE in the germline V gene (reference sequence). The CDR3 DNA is TGTGCCAGCAGCTTGGAGGGCCTGACGGGGGAGACCCAGTACTTC. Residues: CASSLEGLTGETQYF.

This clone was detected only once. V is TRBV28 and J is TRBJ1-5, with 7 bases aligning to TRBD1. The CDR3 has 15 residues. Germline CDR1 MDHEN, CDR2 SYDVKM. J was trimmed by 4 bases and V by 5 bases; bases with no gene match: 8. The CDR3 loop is CASSAVRGQNQPQHF. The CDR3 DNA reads TGTGCCAGCAGTGCGGTTAGGGGGCAAAATCAGCCCCAGCATTTT.

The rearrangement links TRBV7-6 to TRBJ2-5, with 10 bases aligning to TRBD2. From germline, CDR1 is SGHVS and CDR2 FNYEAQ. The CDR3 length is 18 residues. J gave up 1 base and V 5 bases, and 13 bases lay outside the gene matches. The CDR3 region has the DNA TGTGCCAGCAGCCAGGGGTTATGGAAGCGGGGGGGCCAAGAGACCCAGTACTTC. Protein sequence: CASSQGLWKRGGQETQYF.

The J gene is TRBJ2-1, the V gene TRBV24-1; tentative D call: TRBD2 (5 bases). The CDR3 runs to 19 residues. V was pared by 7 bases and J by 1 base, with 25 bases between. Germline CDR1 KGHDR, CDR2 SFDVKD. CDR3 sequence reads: CATRIPRDPSEGSYNEQFF. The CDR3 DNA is TGTGCCACCAGAATACCCCGGGATCCCTCCGAGGGTTCCTACAATGAGCAGTTCTTC.

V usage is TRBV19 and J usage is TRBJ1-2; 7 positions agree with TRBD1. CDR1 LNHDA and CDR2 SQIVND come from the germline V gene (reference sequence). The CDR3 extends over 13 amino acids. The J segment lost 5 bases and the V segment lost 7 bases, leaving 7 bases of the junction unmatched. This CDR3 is CASTRTGFYGYTF. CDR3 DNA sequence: TGTGCCAGTACCCGGACAGGTTTTTATGGCTACACCTTC.

The CDR3 sequence is CASSKQVGNEQFF. The CDR3 nucleotides read TGTGCCAGTAGTAAACAGGTTGGCAATGAGCAGTTCTTC. J is TRBJ2-1 and V is TRBV19; D might be TRBD1 (5 bases). V was clipped by 4 bases and J by 6 bases, with 10 bases between them. This CDR3 spans 13 amino acids. The germline gives CDR1 LNHDA, CDR2 SQIVND (reference sequence).

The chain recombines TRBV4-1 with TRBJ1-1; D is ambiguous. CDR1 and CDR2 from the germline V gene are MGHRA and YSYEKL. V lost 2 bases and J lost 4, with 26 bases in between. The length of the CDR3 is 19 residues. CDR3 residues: CASSQYTLLAGDGSTEAFF. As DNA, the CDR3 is TGCGCCAGCAGCCAATATACGCTGCTGGCAGGAGATGGGAGCACTGAAGCTTTCTTT.

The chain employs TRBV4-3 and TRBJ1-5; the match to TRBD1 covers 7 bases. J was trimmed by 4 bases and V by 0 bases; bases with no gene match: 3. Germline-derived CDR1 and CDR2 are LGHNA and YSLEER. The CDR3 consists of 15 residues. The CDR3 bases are TGCGCCAGCAGCCAAGATGGGACAGAAAATCAGCCCCAGCATTTT. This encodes CASSQDGTENQPQHF.

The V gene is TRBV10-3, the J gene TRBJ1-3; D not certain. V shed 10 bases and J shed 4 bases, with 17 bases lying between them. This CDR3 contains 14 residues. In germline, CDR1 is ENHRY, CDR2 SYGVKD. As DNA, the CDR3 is TGTGCCACCAGGCAACAGAGTGACGGAAACACCATATATTTT. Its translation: CATRQQSDGNTIYF.

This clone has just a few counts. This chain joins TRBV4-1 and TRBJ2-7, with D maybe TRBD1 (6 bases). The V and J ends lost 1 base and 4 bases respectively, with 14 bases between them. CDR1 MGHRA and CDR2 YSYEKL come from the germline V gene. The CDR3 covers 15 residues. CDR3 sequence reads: CASSQGHGQIYEQYF. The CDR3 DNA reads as TGCGCCAGCAGCCAAGGACACGGACAGATATACGAGCAGTACTTC.

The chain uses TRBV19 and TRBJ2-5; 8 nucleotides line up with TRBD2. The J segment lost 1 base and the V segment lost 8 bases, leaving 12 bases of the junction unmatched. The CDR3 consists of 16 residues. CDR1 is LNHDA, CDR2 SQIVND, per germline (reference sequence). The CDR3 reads CASGRTTGGIQETQYF. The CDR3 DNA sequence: TGTGCCAGTGGACGGACGACGGGGGGGATCCAAGAGACCCAGTACTTC.

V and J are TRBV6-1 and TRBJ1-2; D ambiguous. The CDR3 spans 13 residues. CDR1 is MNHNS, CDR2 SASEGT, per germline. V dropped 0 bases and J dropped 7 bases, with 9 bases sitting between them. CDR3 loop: CASSEARFSGYTF. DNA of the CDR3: TGTGCCAGCAGTGAAGCGAGATTCTCTGGCTACACCTTC.

CDR3 in amino acids: CASSISGNSPLHF. The DNA of the CDR3 is TGTGCCAGTAGTATCTCAGGCAATTCACCCCTCCACTTT. The chain has TRBV19 and TRBJ1-6; D ambiguous. Germline V gene sequence: CDR1 LNHDA, CDR2 SQIVND (reference sequence). The ends were cut back, 3 bases at V and 7 bases at J, with 7 bases in the middle. This CDR3 is built from 13 residues.

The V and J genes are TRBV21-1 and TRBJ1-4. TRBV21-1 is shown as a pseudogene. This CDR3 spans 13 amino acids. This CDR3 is CASTTGRAGKLFF. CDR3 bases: TGTGCCAGCACCACAGGGAGGGCTGGAAAACTGTTTTTT.

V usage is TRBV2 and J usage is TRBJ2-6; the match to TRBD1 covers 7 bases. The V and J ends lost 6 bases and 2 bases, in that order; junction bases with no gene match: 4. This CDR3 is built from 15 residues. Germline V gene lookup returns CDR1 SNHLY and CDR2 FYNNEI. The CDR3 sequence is CASRATGTGANVLTF. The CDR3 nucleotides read TGTGCCAGCAGGGCGACAGGGACTGGGGCCAACGTCCTGACTTTC.

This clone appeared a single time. CDR3 protein: CASSSSGQGPYEQYF. In nucleotides, the CDR3 is TGCGCCAGCAGCTCATCGGGACAGGGGCCCTACGAGCAGTACTTC. This chain uses TRBV5-1 with TRBJ2-7, with 10 bases matching TRBD1. Losses at the gene ends were 3 bases for V and 2 bases for J; bases not matched to a gene: 5. Per germline, CDR1 SGHRS and CDR2 YFSETQ. The CDR3 is 15 amino acids.

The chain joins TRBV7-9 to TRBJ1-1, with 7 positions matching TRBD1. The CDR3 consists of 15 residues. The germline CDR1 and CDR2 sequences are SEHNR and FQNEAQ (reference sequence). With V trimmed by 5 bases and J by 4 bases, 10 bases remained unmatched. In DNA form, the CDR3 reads TGTGCCAGCAGCCCGGCAGGGGGGCTGGTCACTGAAGCTTTCTTT. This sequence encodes CASSPAGGLVTEAFF. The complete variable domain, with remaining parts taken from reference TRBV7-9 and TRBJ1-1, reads DTGVSQNPRHKITKRGQNVTFRCDPISEHNRLYWYRQTLGQGPEFLTYFQNEAQLEKSRLLSDRFSAERPKGSFSTLEIQRTEQGDSAMYLCASSPAGGLVTEAFFGQGTRLTVV.